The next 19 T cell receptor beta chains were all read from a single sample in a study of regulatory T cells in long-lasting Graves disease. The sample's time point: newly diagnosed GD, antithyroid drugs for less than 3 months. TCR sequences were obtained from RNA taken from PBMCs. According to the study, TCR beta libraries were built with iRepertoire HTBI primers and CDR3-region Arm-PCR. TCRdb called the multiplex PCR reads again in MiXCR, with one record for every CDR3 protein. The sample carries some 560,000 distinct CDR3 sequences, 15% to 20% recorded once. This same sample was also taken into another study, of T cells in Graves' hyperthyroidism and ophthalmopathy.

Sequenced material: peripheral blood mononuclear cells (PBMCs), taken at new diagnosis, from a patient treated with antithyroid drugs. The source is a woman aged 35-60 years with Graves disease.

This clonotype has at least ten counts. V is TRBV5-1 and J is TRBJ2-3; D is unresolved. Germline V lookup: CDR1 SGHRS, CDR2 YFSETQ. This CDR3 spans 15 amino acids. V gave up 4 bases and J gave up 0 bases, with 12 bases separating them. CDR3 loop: CASSQSGLSTDTQYF. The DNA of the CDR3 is TGCGCCAGCAGCCAGTCGGGCCTCAGCACAGATACGCAGTATTTT.

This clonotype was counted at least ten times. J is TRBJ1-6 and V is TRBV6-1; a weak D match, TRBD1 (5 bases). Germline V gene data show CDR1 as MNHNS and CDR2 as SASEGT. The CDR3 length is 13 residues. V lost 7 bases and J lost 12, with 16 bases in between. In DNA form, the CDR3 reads TGTGCCAGCACGGGACCCTCGGGGGAACCCCTCCACTTT. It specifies CASTGPSGEPLHF.

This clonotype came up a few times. The CDR3 region has the DNA TGTGCCAGCAGCCCACCCTCGGCCCCCGGACACTACTCTGGGGCCAACGTCCTGACTTTC. This encodes CASSPPSAPGHYSGANVLTF. The gene calls are TRBV7-9 and TRBJ2-6; possible D gene TRBD1, 5 bases. The CDR3 consists of 20 residues. CDR1 SEHNR and CDR2 FQNEAQ come from the germline V gene (reference sequence). V was pared by 5 bases and J by 0 bases, with 23 bases between.

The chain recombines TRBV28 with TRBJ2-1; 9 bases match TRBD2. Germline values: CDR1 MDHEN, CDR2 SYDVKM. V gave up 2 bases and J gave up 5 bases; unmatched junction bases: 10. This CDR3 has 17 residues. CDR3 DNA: TGTGCCAGCAGTTTAAGTATCGGGGCGGGGGGGAACAATGAGCAGTTCTTC. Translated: CASSLSIGAGGNNEQFF.

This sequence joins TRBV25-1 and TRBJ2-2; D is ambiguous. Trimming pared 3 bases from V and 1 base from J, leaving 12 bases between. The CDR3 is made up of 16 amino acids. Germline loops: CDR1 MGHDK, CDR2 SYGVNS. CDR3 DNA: TGTGCCAGCAGTGACTCCTCCGGCGGGAACACCGGGGAGCTGTTTTTT. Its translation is CASSDSSGGNTGELFF.

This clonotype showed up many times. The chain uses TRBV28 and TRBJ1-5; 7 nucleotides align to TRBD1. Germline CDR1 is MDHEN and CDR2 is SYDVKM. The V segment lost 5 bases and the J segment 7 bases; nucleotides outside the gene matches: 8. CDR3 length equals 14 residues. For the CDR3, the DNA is TGTGCCAGCAGTCCCCGGGACAGCATACAGCCCCAGCATTTT. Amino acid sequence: CASSPRDSIQPQHF.

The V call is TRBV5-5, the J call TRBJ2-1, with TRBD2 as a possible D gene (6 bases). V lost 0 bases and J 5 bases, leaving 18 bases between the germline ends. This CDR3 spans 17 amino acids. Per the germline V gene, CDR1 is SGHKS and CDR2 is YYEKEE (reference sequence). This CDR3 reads CASSLVPQGGVDNEQFF. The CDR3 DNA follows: TGTGCCAGCAGCTTGGTCCCCCAGGGCGGGGTAGACAATGAGCAGTTCTTC.

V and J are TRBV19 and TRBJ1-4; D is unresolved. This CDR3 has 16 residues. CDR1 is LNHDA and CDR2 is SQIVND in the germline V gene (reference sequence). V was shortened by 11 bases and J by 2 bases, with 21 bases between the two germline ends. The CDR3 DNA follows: TGTGCCTCCAAGGTACTTTTGGGTTCGACTAATGAAAAACTGTTTTTT. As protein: CASKVLLGSTNEKLFF.

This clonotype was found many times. CDR3 sequence reads: CATSREERGPTYEQYF. The CDR3 nucleotides are TGTGCCACCAGCAGAGAAGAGCGAGGGCCAACCTACGAGCAGTACTTC. V and J are TRBV15 and TRBJ2-7; D may be TRBD2 (5 bases). This CDR3 is 16 amino acids long. Germline V gives CDR1 LNHNV, CDR2 YYDKDF (reference sequence). The V end lost 0 bases, the J end lost 2 bases, and 14 bases lay between the germline ends.

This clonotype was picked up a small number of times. The CDR3 bases are TGTGCCAGCAGCCCCGGATGGGGGGGCTCCTACGAGCAGTACTTC. This encodes CASSPGWGGSYEQYF. This chain links TRBV6-1 with TRBJ2-7; TRBD2 aligns across 7 bases. The CDR3 covers 15 residues. Germline lookup yields CDR1 MNHNS and CDR2 SASEGT. The trim removed 6 bases at V and 0 bases at J, leaving 8 bases unmatched.

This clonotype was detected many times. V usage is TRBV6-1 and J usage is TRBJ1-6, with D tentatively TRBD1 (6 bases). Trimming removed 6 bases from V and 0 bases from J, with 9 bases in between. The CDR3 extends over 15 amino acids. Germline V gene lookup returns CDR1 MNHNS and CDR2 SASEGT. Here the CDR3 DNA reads TGTGCCAGCAGAGAGGACAGCTCCTATAATTCACCCCTCCACTTT. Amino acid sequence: CASREDSSYNSPLHF.

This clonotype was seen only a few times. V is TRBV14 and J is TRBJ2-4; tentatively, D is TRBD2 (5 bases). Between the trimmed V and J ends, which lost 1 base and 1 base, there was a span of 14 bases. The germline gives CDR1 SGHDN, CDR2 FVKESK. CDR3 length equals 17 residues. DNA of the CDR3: TGTGCCAGCAGCCAAGGCGGGCTGGGTAAGGCCAAAAACATTCAGTACTTC. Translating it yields CASSQGGLGKAKNIQYF.

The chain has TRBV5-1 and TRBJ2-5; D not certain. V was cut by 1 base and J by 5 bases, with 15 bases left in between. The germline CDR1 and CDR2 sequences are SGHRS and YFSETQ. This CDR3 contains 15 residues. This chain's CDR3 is CASSLSRPAEETQYF. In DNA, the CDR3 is TGCGCCAGCAGCTTGTCTCGTCCGGCAGAGGAGACCCAGTACTTC.

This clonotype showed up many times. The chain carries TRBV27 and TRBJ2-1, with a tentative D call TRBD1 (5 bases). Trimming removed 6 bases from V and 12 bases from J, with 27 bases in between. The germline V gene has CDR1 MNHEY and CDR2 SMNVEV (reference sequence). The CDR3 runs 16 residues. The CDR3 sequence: CASSHDRTHLTMGQFF. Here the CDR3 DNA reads TGTGCCAGCAGCCATGACAGAACCCACCTCACAATGGGGCAGTTCTTC.

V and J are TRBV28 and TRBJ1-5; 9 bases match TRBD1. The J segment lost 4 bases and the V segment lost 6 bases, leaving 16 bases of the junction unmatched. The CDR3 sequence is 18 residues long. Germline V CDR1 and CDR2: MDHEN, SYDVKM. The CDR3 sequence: CASSPFDFRTGANQPQHF. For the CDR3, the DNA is TGTGCCAGCAGCCCTTTCGACTTTCGGACAGGGGCAAATCAGCCCCAGCATTTT.

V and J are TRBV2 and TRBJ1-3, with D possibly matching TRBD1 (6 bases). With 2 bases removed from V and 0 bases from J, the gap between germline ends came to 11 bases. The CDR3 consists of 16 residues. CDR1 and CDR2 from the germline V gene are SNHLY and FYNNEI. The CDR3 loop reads CASSEQQGHSGNTIYF. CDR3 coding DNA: TGTGCCAGCAGTGAACAACAGGGCCACTCTGGAAACACCATATATTTT.

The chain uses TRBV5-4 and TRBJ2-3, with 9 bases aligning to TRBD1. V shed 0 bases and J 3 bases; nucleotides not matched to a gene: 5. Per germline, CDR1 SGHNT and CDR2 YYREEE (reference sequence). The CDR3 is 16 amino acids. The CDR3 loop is CASSLVGQGSTDTQYF. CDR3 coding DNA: TGTGCCAGCAGCTTGGTTGGACAGGGGAGTACAGATACGCAGTATTTT.

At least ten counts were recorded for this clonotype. CDR3 in DNA: TGCGCCAGCAGCTTGGTTCCAGATCAGCCCCAGCATTTT. It specifies CASSLVPDQPQHF. The chain is built from TRBV5-1 and TRBJ1-5; D call uncertain. Germline V CDR1 and CDR2: SGHRS, YFSETQ. V was pared by 0 bases and J by 5 bases, with 6 bases between. The CDR3 runs to 13 residues.

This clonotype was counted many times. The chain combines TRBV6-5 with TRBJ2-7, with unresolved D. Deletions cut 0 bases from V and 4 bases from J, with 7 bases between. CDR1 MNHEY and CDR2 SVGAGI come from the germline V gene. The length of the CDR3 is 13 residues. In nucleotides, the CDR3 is TGTGCCAGCAGTTACTCTGCCAGTTACGAGCAGTACTTC. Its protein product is CASSYSASYEQYF.